Listed below are T cell receptor beta chains from one sample, sequenced in a study of spatial heterogeneity in lung cancer. TCRdb reprocessed the 5' RACE reads via MiXCR and lists one record per CDR3 protein. The sample consists of about 27,000 distinct CDR3 sequences, 6.9% of them appearing once. The specimen comprised PBMCs, sampled at surgery. All receptors come from a male donor with early-stage non-small cell lung cancer. Both conserved end residues are part of each CDR3. Fields, in order: V gene, J gene, D gene, clone size, CDR3 protein, CDR3 DNA. The D gene is left open where the match is weak. Size is omitted from some rows. Given values are once, few, many or a class for expanded clones.

v_call: TRBV28
j_call: TRBJ2-2
d_call: NA
clone_size: NA
cdr3_aa: CASGYTGELFF
cdr3_nt: TGTGCCAGCGGCTACACCGGGGAGCTGTTTTTT

v_call: TRBV7-9
j_call: TRBJ2-2
d_call: TRBD2
clone_size: few
cdr3_aa: CASSQPGGANTGELFF
cdr3_nt: TGTGCCAGCAGCCAGCCGGGGGGTGCGAACACCGGGGAGCTGTTTTTT

v_call: TRBV7-2
j_call: TRBJ2-1
d_call: NA
clone_size: many
cdr3_aa: CASSLLRGKEQFF
cdr3_nt: TGTGCCAGCAGCTTATTACGGGGGAAAGAGCAGTTCTTC

v_call: TRBV12-3/TRBV12-4
j_call: TRBJ2-5
d_call: NA
clone_size: few
cdr3_aa: CASSLSAWSSRETQYF
cdr3_nt: TGTGCCAGCAGTTTAAGCGCCTGGTCTAGCAGAGAGACCCAGTACTTC

v_call: TRBV24-1
j_call: TRBJ1-5
d_call: NA
clone_size: many
cdr3_aa: CATSDLNGNQPQHF
cdr3_nt: TGTGCCACCAGTGATTTGAACGGGAATCAGCCCCAGCATTTT

v_call: TRBV15
j_call: TRBJ2-2
d_call: NA
clone_size: few
cdr3_aa: CATSRDKGWAGELFF
cdr3_nt: TGTGCCACCAGCAGAGATAAAGGGTGGGCCGGGGAGCTGTTTTTT

v_call: TRBV28
j_call: TRBJ1-1
d_call: NA
clone_size: few
cdr3_aa: CASHEVGFRMNTEAFF
cdr3_nt: TGTGCCAGCCATGAGGTCGGATTTCGCATGAACACTGAAGCTTTCTTT

v_call: TRBV3-1
j_call: TRBJ1-3
d_call: NA
clone_size: many
cdr3_aa: CASSQDQEFAGNTIYF
cdr3_nt: TGTGCCAGCAGCCAAGATCAGGAGTTCGCTGGAAACACCATATATTTT

v_call: TRBV12-3/TRBV12-4
j_call: TRBJ1-5
d_call: NA
clone_size: many
cdr3_aa: CASRDNSQSPQHF
cdr3_nt: TGTGCCAGCAGAGACAACTCACAATCGCCCCAGCATTTT